This passage covers 23 T cell receptor beta chains from one sample sequenced in a study of blood T cell repertoires in COVID-19. Clones were sequenced by immunoSEQ multiplex PCR, and TCRdb holds only the in-frame ones, with some missing. This table has 60,000 to 70,000 clones, approximately 84% appearing once. Sequencing input: peripheral blood. The source is a man aged 35 to 55 with COVID-19, enrolled during active disease.

This sequence joins TRBV7-9 and TRBJ2-3; D call uncertain. The CDR3 covers 18 residues. Trimming pared 5 bases from V and 0 bases from J, leaving 21 bases between. CDR1 is SEHNR, CDR2 FQNEAQ, per germline (reference sequence). The DNA of the CDR3 is TGTGCCAGCAGCCCCCGCAGGATGCGATTATTTAGCACAGATACGCAGTATTTT. It codes for CASSPRRMRLFSTDTQYF. Full variable domain (rest looked up from reference TRBV7-9 and TRBJ2-3): DTGVSQNPRHKITKRGQNVTFRCDPISEHNRLYWYRQTLGQGPEFLTYFQNEAQLEKSRLLSDRFSAERPKGSFSTLEIQRTEQGDSAMYLCASSPRRMRLFSTDTQYFGPGTRLTVL.

In this sample, this clone turned up once. The chain carries TRBV5-1 and TRBJ2-5; the D gene is possibly TRBD1 (7 bases). V was cut by 4 bases and J by 2 bases, with 15 bases left in between. CDR1 is SGHRS and CDR2 is YFSETQ in the germline V gene. The CDR3 spans 15 residues. CDR3 DNA: TGCGCCAGCAGCGGAGGAGGGACAGAGCAAGAGACCCAGTACTTC. Residues: CASSGGGTEQETQYF.

The J gene is TRBJ2-3, the V gene TRBV6-1; maybe TRBD1 (6 bases). The CDR3 spans 13 residues. V lost 3 bases, J lost 4 bases, and 8 bases lay in between. Germline CDR1 reads MNHNS; CDR2 reads SASEGT. The CDR3 protein is CASSDWGPDTQYF. CDR3 in DNA: TGTGCCAGCAGTGATTGGGGGCCAGATACGCAGTATTTT.

The V call is TRBV19, the J call TRBJ2-3, with 7 bases matching TRBD1. This CDR3 has 16 residues. V shed 3 bases, J shed 3 bases, and the junction held 9 bases outside the gene matches. The germline V gene encodes CDR1 LNHDA and CDR2 SQIVND (reference sequence). CDR3 sequence reads: CASSINRGAVTDTQYF. As DNA, the CDR3 is TGTGCCAGTAGTATCAACAGGGGCGCGGTGACAGATACGCAGTATTTT.

CDR3 DNA: TGTGCCACCAGCAGAGGGGACCAGCGGGCCGGTAATGAGCAGTTCTTC. It translates to CATSRGDQRAGNEQFF. The chain uses TRBV15 and TRBJ2-1; D possibly corresponds to TRBD2 (6 bases). Between the trimmed V and J ends, which lost 1 base and 7 bases, there was a span of 17 bases. CDR3 length: 16 residues. Germline V gives CDR1 LNHNV, CDR2 YYDKDF (reference sequence).

This sequence joins TRBV6-1 and TRBJ1-5; 11 nucleotides agree with TRBD1. Germline V gene lookup returns CDR1 MNHNS and CDR2 SASEGT. Trimming took 1 base from V and 6 from J; bases not matched to a gene: 2. CDR3 size: 15 residues. CDR3 sequence (DNA): TGTGCCAGCAGTGAAGGGACAGGGGGCAGTCAGCCCCAGCATTTT. Protein product: CASSEGTGGSQPQHF.

V and J are TRBV25-1 and TRBJ2-5; 8 bases agree with TRBD1. Germline values: CDR1 MGHDK, CDR2 SYGVNS. CDR3 length: 14 amino acids. V was pared by 3 bases and J by 3 bases, with 3 bases of the junction left unmatched. In DNA, the CDR3 is TGTGCCAGCAGTGAGGGACAGGAGGAAGAGACCCAGTACTTC. Amino acids: CASSEGQEEETQYF.

This CDR3 is CASRQGAGEKLFF. The CDR3 nucleotides are TGTGCCAGCAGGCAAGGGGCTGGTGAAAAACTGTTTTTT. The chain joins TRBV7-9 to TRBJ1-4; possibly TRBD1 for D (5 bases). The germline CDR1 and CDR2 sequences are SEHNR and FQNEAQ (reference sequence). The CDR3 loop spans 13 amino acids. V was shortened by 6 bases and J by 7 bases, with 12 bases between the two germline ends.

This chain connects TRBV7-9 to TRBJ2-1; D perhaps matches TRBD1 (5 bases). This CDR3 is built from 16 residues. Trimming stripped 1 base from V and 2 bases from J, with 12 bases between. Germline values: CDR1 SEHNR, CDR2 FQNEAQ (reference sequence). The DNA for the CDR3 is TGTGCCAGCAGCTTAGGACAGTCCACGACCTACAATGAGCAGTTCTTC. Translated: CASSLGQSTTYNEQFF.

In this sample, this clone turned up once. The chain links TRBV28 to TRBJ1-5; 7 bases agree with TRBD1. Germline assignment: CDR1 MDHEN and CDR2 SYDVKM. The CDR3 totals 14 residues. Germline trimming cut 6 bases from V and 3 bases from J; bases unmatched to any gene: 5. The DNA for the CDR3 is TGTGCCAGCAGCTCGGGACAGCTCAATCAGCCCCAGCATTTT. Protein: CASSSGQLNQPQHF. Together with reference TRBV28 and TRBJ1-5, the CDR3 gives the full variable domain: DVKVTQSSRYLVKRTGEKVFLECVQDMDHENMFWYRQDPGLGLRLIYFSYDVKMKEKGDIPEGYSVSREKKERFSLILESASTNQTSMYLCASSSGQLNQPQHFGDGTRLSIL.

The chain's CDR3 is CASSLAEAGGETQYF. The CDR3 DNA reads as TGCGCCAGCAGCTTGGCCGAGGCAGGGGGAGAGACCCAGTACTTC. The V gene is TRBV5-1, the J gene TRBJ2-5; 7 bases fit TRBD1. With V trimmed by 0 bases and J by 4 bases, 6 bases remained unmatched. The CDR3 extends over 15 amino acids. CDR1 and CDR2 (germline): SGHRS, YFSETQ.

This rearrangement joins TRBV30 to TRBJ2-1; a weak D match, TRBD2 (7 bases). Trimming pared 2 bases from V and 4 bases from J, leaving 21 bases between. CDR3 length: 17 residues. The germline V gene encodes CDR1 GTSNPN and CDR2 SVGIG (reference sequence). The CDR3 loop is CAWSRLFRGGVYNEQFF. CDR3 nucleotides: TGTGCCTGGAGTCGTTTGTTTAGGGGGGGCGTATACAATGAGCAGTTCTTC.

J is TRBJ2-3 and V is TRBV11-1; 7 nucleotides line up with TRBD1. This CDR3 region has 15 residues. Per the germline V gene, CDR1 is SGHAT and CDR2 is FQDESV (reference sequence). V gave up 3 bases and J gave up 0 bases; unmatched junction bases: 3. CDR3 sequence reads: CASSFGTVSTDTQYF. DNA of the CDR3: TGTGCCAGCAGCTTCGGGACAGTTAGCACAGATACGCAGTATTTT.

This rearrangement joins TRBV19 to TRBJ2-5, with a possible D match to TRBD1 (5 bases). Trimming removed 5 bases from V and 6 bases from J, with 22 bases in between. CDR1 is LNHDA and CDR2 is SQIVND in the germline V gene (reference sequence). This CDR3 region has 16 residues. In nucleotides, the CDR3 is TGTGCCAGTAGTTACTTCCAGACAGACGGGCTAAAGACCCAGTACTTC. Amino acid sequence: CASSYFQTDGLKTQYF.

In its sample, this clone was seen once. The chain employs TRBV6-5 and TRBJ1-6; D might be TRBD1 (5 bases). Germline-derived CDR1 and CDR2 are MNHEY and SVGAGI. This CDR3 is built from 15 residues. Trimming cost V 4 bases and J 8 bases, with 15 bases left between them. DNA for the CDR3: TGTGCCAGCAGTTCCTTGGGGGGTGCCTATTCACCCCTCCACTTT. Translating it yields CASSSLGGAYSPLHF.

The chain carries TRBV19 and TRBJ1-6; the D is unclear. Germline V gives CDR1 LNHDA, CDR2 SQIVND (reference sequence). V gave up 7 bases and J gave up 5 bases, with 9 bases separating them. CDR3 size: 13 residues. The CDR3 loop reads CASNSENNSPLHF. In nucleotides, the CDR3 is TGTGCCAGTAACTCGGAGAATAATTCACCCCTCCACTTT.

The V call is TRBV5-4, the J call TRBJ2-3, with D possibly matching TRBD2 (6 bases). The CDR3 extends over 15 amino acids. Germline V gives CDR1 SGHNT, CDR2 YYREEE (reference sequence). The ends were cut back, 4 bases at V and 1 base at J, with 13 bases in the middle. The chain's CDR3 is CASSDASAGTDTQYF. The CDR3 DNA follows: TGTGCCAGCAGCGATGCTAGCGCAGGCACAGATACGCAGTATTTT.

J is TRBJ2-1 and V is TRBV11-2; 15 nucleotides agree with TRBD2. V lost 5 bases to trimming and J lost 0 bases; unmatched junction nucleotides: 5. Germline V gene lookup returns CDR1 SGHAT and CDR2 FQNNGV. CDR3 length equals 18 residues. This CDR3 is CASSVGLAGGGSYNEQFF. CDR3 sequence (DNA): TGTGCCAGCAGCGTAGGACTAGCGGGGGGGGGCTCCTACAATGAGCAGTTCTTC.

This clone was seen just once. In DNA form, the CDR3 reads TGCGCCAGCAAAAACCGGACAGGGGGCGGCTATGGCTACACCTTC. Its translation: CASKNRTGGGYGYTF. The rearrangement uses TRBV5-1 and TRBJ1-2; TRBD1 aligns across 11 bases. Germline values: CDR1 SGHRS, CDR2 YFSETQ. This CDR3 is 15 amino acids long. Trimming took 6 bases from V and 4 from J; bases not matched to a gene: 8. The variable domain in full, completed from reference TRBV5-1 and TRBJ1-2, reads KAGVTQTPRYLIKTRGQQVTLSCSPISGHRSVSWYQQTPGQGLQFLFEYFSETQRNKGNFPGRFSGRQFSNSRSEMNVSTLELGDSALYLCASKNRTGGGYGYTFGSGTRLTVV.

The chain is built from TRBV7-3 and TRBJ2-7, with 7 bases matching TRBD2. V shed 5 bases, J shed 0 bases, and the junction held 1 base outside the gene matches. Germline V CDR1 and CDR2: SGHTA, FQGTGA. This CDR3 has 13 amino acids. CDR3 DNA: TGTGCCAGCAGCCCGGGGGGCTCCTACGAGCAGTACTTC. This translates into CASSPGGSYEQYF.

The chain links TRBV6-5 to TRBJ2-5, with unresolved D. This CDR3 region has 10 residues. Looked up from germline, CDR1 is MNHEY and CDR2 is SVGAGI. Trimming removed 7 bases from V and 4 bases from J, with 4 bases in between. CDR3 residues: CASTLETQYF. The CDR3 nucleotides are TGTGCCAGCACACTAGAGACCCAGTACTTC.

The genes are TRBV5-1 and TRBJ2-2; tentative D call: TRBD1 (6 bases). This CDR3 comprises 13 residues. From germline, CDR1 is SGHRS and CDR2 YFSETQ. Trimming left V 4 bases short and J 6 bases short, with 10 bases between. The CDR3 loop reads CASSPQGSGELFF. The CDR3 DNA follows: TGCGCCAGCAGCCCACAGGGATCCGGGGAGCTGTTTTTT.

This clone appeared once. CDR3 in amino acids: CAIEPWGGGRETQYF. CDR3 nucleotide sequence: TGTGCCATAGAGCCGTGGGGCGGGGGACGAGAGACCCAGTACTTC. The chain joins TRBV21-1 to TRBJ2-5; TRBD2, the table's D call, lacks a check against the DNA. TRBV21-1 is a pseudogene locus. CDR3 length: 15 amino acids.